This T cell receptor (beta chain) came from a study of cytomegalovirus exposure and HLA in healthy donors. This clone was picked up a small number of times. Germline CDR1 and CDR2: MRHNA and SNTAGT. The CDR3 has 16 residues. With V trimmed by 0 bases and J by 4 bases, 4 bases remained unmatched. The PCR had 60 Vbeta and 13 Jbeta primers. The data were produced by immunoSEQ multiplex PCR, yet TCRdb's version contains in-frame clones alone and is incomplete. The data show fewer than 250,000 clones, with roughly 77% seen just once and approximately 3.1% held by the top ten. Sample: PBMCs. V usage is TRBV6-4 and J usage is TRBJ2-3; 10 nucleotides align to TRBD2. The receptor comes from a woman under 40 in good health and CMV-seropositive. The CDR3 DNA sequence: TGTGCCAGCAGTGACTCGGCTAGCGGGAGCGCAGATACGCAGTATTTT. As protein: CASSDSASGSADTQYF.